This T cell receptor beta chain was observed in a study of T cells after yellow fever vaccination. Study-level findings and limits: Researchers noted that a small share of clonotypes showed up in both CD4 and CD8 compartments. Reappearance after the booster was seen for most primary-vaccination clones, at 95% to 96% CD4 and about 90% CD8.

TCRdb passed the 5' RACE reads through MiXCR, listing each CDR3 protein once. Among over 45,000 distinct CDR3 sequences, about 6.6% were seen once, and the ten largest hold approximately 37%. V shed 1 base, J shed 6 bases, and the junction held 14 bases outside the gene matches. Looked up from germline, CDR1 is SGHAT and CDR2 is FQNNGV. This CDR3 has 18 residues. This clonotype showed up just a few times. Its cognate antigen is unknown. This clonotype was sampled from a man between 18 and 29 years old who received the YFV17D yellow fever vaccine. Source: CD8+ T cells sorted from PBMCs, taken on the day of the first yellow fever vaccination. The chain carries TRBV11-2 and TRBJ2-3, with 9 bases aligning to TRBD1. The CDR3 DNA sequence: TGTGCCAGCAGCTTAGTTGGGACAGGGAACCTCCTGAGGGATACGCAGTATTTT. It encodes CASSLVGTGNLLRDTQYF.